One and the same sample provided the 18 T cell receptor beta chains below, sequenced in a study of shared clonotypes between healthy human individuals (TCRdb year 2020). Libraries were prepared through the immunoSEQ multiplex PCR assay. Sourced from immuneACCESS, this table was stored by TCRdb with only in-frame sequences that have V and J called. A share of the clones is absent; for the studies checked, an unresolved V gene accounts for under half, and the remainder has no known explanation. The sample table shows approximately 330,000 clones, and around 70% are seen once. The ten largest clonotypes hold over 9.5% of the sample. Sequences were obtained from memory CD4+ T cells sorted from blood. The cell subset or site label, as the study defines it: CD45RA-negative fraction. The receptors originated from a man aged 30-40 years in good health.

This chain uses TRBV14 with TRBJ2-7, with no clear D. Looked up from germline, CDR1 is SGHDN and CDR2 is FVKESK. This CDR3 contains 13 residues. The V end lost 4 bases, the J end lost 5 bases, and 12 bases lay between the germline ends. Here the CDR3 reads CASSPRMGDEQYF. The DNA for the CDR3 is TGTGCCAGCAGCCCCCGGATGGGCGACGAGCAGTACTTC.

The sample holds many counts of this clone. J is TRBJ2-1 and V is TRBV11-2, with 11 bases lining up with TRBD2. J gave up 10 bases and V 5 bases, and 13 bases lay outside the gene matches. The germline V gene encodes CDR1 SGHAT and CDR2 FQNNGV. The CDR3 is 16 residues long. As DNA, the CDR3 is TGTGCCAGCAGCCCGCTAGCGGGAGGCCATAGGTGGGAGCAGTTCTTC. Protein sequence: CASSPLAGGHRWEQFF.

The rearrangement uses TRBV7-3 and TRBJ2-2; D tentatively fits TRBD1 or TRBD2 (5 bases each). This CDR3 has 16 amino acids. The germline V gene encodes CDR1 SGHTA and CDR2 FQGTGA. The V end lost 6 bases, the J end lost 4 bases, and 18 bases lay between the germline ends. The CDR3 reads CASRAQAGTGTGELFF. CDR3 in DNA: TGTGCCAGCAGGGCACAGGCCGGGACCGGCACCGGGGAGCTGTTTTTT.

CDR3 residues: CASSRDRADGYTF. CDR3 bases: TGTGCCAGCAGTCGGGACAGGGCCGATGGCTACACCTTC. This chain uses TRBV25-1 with TRBJ1-2; 9 bases align to TRBD1. CDR1 is MGHDK, CDR2 SYGVNS, per germline. J lost 6 bases, V lost 5 bases, and 4 bases had no gene match. The CDR3 contains 13 residues.

The chain is built from TRBV6-1 and TRBJ2-7; 9 bases agree with TRBD1. The CDR3 loop spans 15 amino acids. J lost 5 bases, V lost 2 bases, and 7 bases had no gene match. Per the germline V gene, CDR1 is MNHNS and CDR2 is SASEGT. CDR3 bases: TGTGCCAGCAGTGAATCTAGGACAGGGGTGCACGAGCAGTACTTC. It specifies CASSESRTGVHEQYF.

The chain joins TRBV27 to TRBJ2-1; D tentatively reads TRBD1 or TRBD2 (5 bases each). Per germline, CDR1 MNHEY and CDR2 SMNVEV (reference sequence). The CDR3 contains 16 residues. V was shortened by 2 bases and J by 6 bases, with 17 bases between the two germline ends. The CDR3 protein is CASSLSRDPGRNEQFF. CDR3 DNA sequence: TGTGCCAGCAGTTTAAGTAGGGACCCCGGTCGCAATGAGCAGTTCTTC.

The chain has TRBV18 and TRBJ2-5, with a possible D match to TRBD1 (6 bases). Germline CDR1 reads KGHSH; CDR2 reads LQKENI. There are 15 residues in the CDR3. Trimming took off 2 bases at V and 3 bases at J, with 13 bases between the two ends. CDR3 sequence reads: CASSPIKGGEETQYF. In nucleotides, the CDR3 is TGTGCCAGCTCACCAATTAAAGGGGGTGAAGAGACCCAGTACTTC.

As regards this clone: The same CDR3 also results from other DNA sequences found in this sample. The V gene is TRBV28, the J gene TRBJ1-2; 8 nucleotides match TRBD1. The V gene end was trimmed by 6 bases and the J gene end by 3 bases; junction bases not matched to a gene: 9. Germline V lookup: CDR1 MDHEN, CDR2 SYDVKM. The CDR3 is made up of 15 amino acids. CDR3 sequence reads: CASSLSAGGDYGYTF. CDR3 sequence (DNA): TGTGCCAGCAGCCTCTCGGCAGGGGGCGACTATGGCTACACCTTC.

The chain carries TRBV6-1 and TRBJ1-4, with D maybe TRBD1 (6 bases). Germline assignment: CDR1 MNHNS and CDR2 SASEGT. The CDR3 extends over 14 amino acids. V dropped 5 bases and J dropped 12 bases, with 19 bases sitting between them. CDR3 region: CASSRQEALAELFF. CDR3 DNA: TGTGCCAGCAGTCGACAGGAGGCCTTAGCAGAACTGTTTTTT.

This clone came up many times. The chain links TRBV29-1 to TRBJ2-1, with 10 positions matching TRBD1. V was pared by 7 bases and J by 7 bases, with 10 bases of the junction left unmatched. CDR3 length equals 14 residues. CDR1 is SQVTM and CDR2 is ANQGSEA in the germline V gene. CDR3 in DNA: TGCAGCGGCGTGGACAGGGGGAGGCAAAATGAGCAGTTCTTC. Translated: CSGVDRGRQNEQFF.

The chain couples TRBV5-5 to TRBJ1-1; 7 bases fit TRBD1. Germline values: CDR1 SGHKS, CDR2 YYEKEE (reference sequence). This CDR3 region has 15 residues. J gave up 1 base and V 4 bases, and 7 bases lay outside the gene matches. As DNA, the CDR3 is TGTGCCAGCAGCGCATATTGGGACAGGAACACTGAAGCTTTCTTT. It is translated as CASSAYWDRNTEAFF.

The chain links TRBV28 to TRBJ2-1, with D tentatively TRBD1 (6 bases). From germline, CDR1 is MDHEN and CDR2 SYDVKM. The CDR3 has 12 residues. V dropped 6 bases and J dropped 9 bases, with 12 bases sitting between them. CDR3 sequence (DNA): TGTGCCAGCAGGATAACAGGGAGTGAGCAGTTCTTC. Its translation is CASRITGSEQFF.

In its sample, this clone was seen once. The chain uses TRBV5-6 and TRBJ2-1; 7 bases match TRBD1. The CDR3 is 15 amino acids. The V segment lost 2 bases and the J segment 0 bases; nucleotides outside the gene matches: 2. Germline values: CDR1 SGHDT, CDR2 YYEEEE. The CDR3 DNA sequence: TGTGCCAGCAGCTTAGGGGGCCTCTCCTACAATGAGCAGTTCTTC. Amino acid sequence: CASSLGGLSYNEQFF.

The count of this clone is one. This chain uses TRBV19 with TRBJ1-2, with D uncertain. V was cut by 6 bases and J by 0 bases, with 11 bases left in between. The CDR3 runs to 14 residues. Germline V gene sequence: CDR1 LNHDA, CDR2 SQIVND (reference sequence). CDR3 sequence: CASSLSRSNYGYTF. CDR3 coding DNA: TGTGCCAGTAGCCTTTCCCGGTCTAACTATGGCTACACCTTC.

A note on this clone: A far larger clone is one base from this, pointing to a likely read error. The chain recombines TRBV5-1 with TRBJ2-3; no clear D gene. CDR1 and CDR2 (germline): SGHRS, YFSETQ. The V gene lost 0 bases and the J gene lost 2 bases, with 4 bases spanning the gap. This CDR3 has 13 residues. The CDR3 sequence is CASSLEATDTQYF. CDR3 coding DNA: TGCGCCAGCAGCTTGGAAGCCACAGATACGCAGTATTTT.

The chain couples TRBV5-6 to TRBJ1-4; 7 bases match TRBD1. From germline, CDR1 is SGHDT and CDR2 YYEEEE. V lost 3 bases and J lost 5; bases outside the gene matches: 7. This CDR3 is 15 amino acids long. The CDR3 region has the DNA TGTGCCAGCAGCTCGACCGGGACAGAGAATGAAAAACTGTTTTTT. Its protein product is CASSSTGTENEKLFF.

The chain is built from TRBV6-1 and TRBJ2-1, with TRBD2 as a possible D gene (5 bases). Per the germline V gene, CDR1 is MNHNS and CDR2 is SASEGT. The CDR3 sequence is 14 residues long. Trimming stripped 6 bases from V and 8 bases from J, with 17 bases between. CDR3 DNA: TGTGCCAGCAGGATGAAAGGGTTCGGGGATGAGCAGTTCTTC. Amino acid sequence: CASRMKGFGDEQFF.

This clone was detected a few times. The V gene is TRBV4-3, the J gene TRBJ1-1, with D unresolved. CDR1 and CDR2 from the germline V gene are LGHNA and YSLEER. CDR3 size: 14 residues. Deletions cut 2 bases from V and 1 base from J, with 8 bases between. For the CDR3, the DNA is TGCGCCAGCAGCCAATCTCACAGGAACACTGAAGCTTTCTTT. Translating gives CASSQSHRNTEAFF.